This is a list of T cell receptor beta chains from one sample in a study of blood T cell repertoires in COVID-19. Assay: immunoSEQ multiplex PCR; the TCRdb copy retains only in-frame clones and omits some. The data contain roughly 170,000 clones, more than 75% of them seen just once; the ten biggest clones take up less than 3%. Sample: peripheral blood. The receptors come from a man aged 35-49 years with active or convalescent COVID-19. Each CDR3 is given without its conserved first and last residue. The size entry is marked missing in some rows and otherwise reads once, few, many or a size class.

j_call v_call clone_size cdr3_aa
TRBJ1-5 TRBV21-1 - ASSTWTGKIHQPQH
TRBJ2-7 TRBV5-1 - ASSWTGTSYEQY
TRBJ2-5 TRBV5-1 - ASSWAPGEQETQY
TRBJ2-1 TRBV28 - ASSFTGTTTYNEQF
TRBJ1-1 TRBV28 - ASRGYEAF
TRBJ1-1 TRBV21-1 - ASSSTGGLDTEAF
TRBJ1-6 TRBV27 - ASRTGSSYNSPLH
TRBJ1-1 TRBV2 once ASTLDRGSEAF
TRBJ1-2 TRBV15 - ATSRDRGYYGYT
TRBJ1-6 TRBV14 - ASSPSGGSPLH
TRBJ1-2 TRBV4-3 - ASSQEQGFGYGYT
TRBJ2-5 TRBV18 - ASSRDRDEETQY
TRBJ1-4 TRBV6-5 - ASSSGGDEKLF
TRBJ2-7 TRBV5-1 few ASSLGTASYEQY
TRBJ2-7 TRBV7-2 - ASSPRVGSYEQY
TRBJ2-1 TRBV4-2 - ASSRLTSGGYNEQF
TRBJ1-1 TRBV6-7 - ASNQGDTEAF
TRBJ2-7 TRBV10-3 - AISESRQNYEQY
TRBJ2-3 TRBV10-1 - ASSAQGGADTQY
TRBJ2-3 TRBV11-2 - ASSLRKGSDTQY
TRBJ1-2 TRBV3-1/TRBV3-2 few ASSQDAGTDYGYT
TRBJ1-4 TRBV9 - ASSPSDIGSEKLF
TRBJ1-5 TRBV4-1 - ASSLGRDSNQPQH
TRBJ2-7 TRBV6-5 - ASSYSLDFYEQY
TRBJ1-4 TRBV5-1 - ASRPGGTDNEKLF
TRBJ2-3 TRBV5-6 - ASSLFSDTQY
TRBJ1-2 TRBV7-9 - ASSLDIDGYT
TRBJ1-6 TRBV21-1 - ASSTGNCYNSPLH
TRBJ2-4 TRBV30 - AWSGDRVAKNIQY
TRBJ2-6 TRBV28 - ATQDRGSSGANVLT
TRBJ2-1 TRBV7-3 - ASSSWTSGGPTASYNEQF
TRBJ2-3 TRBV5-1 - ASSPTGEGGDTQY
TRBJ2-3 TRBV6-1 - ASSEGGLAGSTDTQY
TRBJ2-3 TRBV6-2/TRBV6-3 - ASSYVQSTDTQY
TRBJ2-2 TRBV5-4 - ASSLAGGLNTGELF
TRBJ1-5 TRBV15 - ATSDSLGSNQPQH
TRBJ1-5 TRBV12-3/TRBV12-4 - ASSFLANQPQH
TRBJ1-1 TRBV5-8 - ASSLGQSHTEAF
TRBJ2-5 TRBV9 - ASSVAPQGRGETQY
TRBJ1-2 TRBV4-3 - ASSHAGTGGLGYT
TRBJ1-5 TRBV5-8 - ASREDRGYQPQH
TRBJ2-3 TRBV7-9 - ASSLWTSTDTQY
TRBJ2-5 TRBV4-3 - ASSPNRGIGQETQY
TRBJ1-4 TRBV4-1 once ASSRTGGEGEKLF
TRBJ2-3 TRBV10-2 - ASSEAQGVTSTDTQY
TRBJ1-5 TRBV3-1/TRBV3-2 - ASSHGQGTDQPQH
TRBJ2-7 TRBV2 - ASSFGTGEDEQY
TRBJ1-1 TRBV5-4 - ASSPGAGAGVNTEAF
TRBJ1-5 TRBV10-3 - AISDTDRGSNQPQH
TRBJ2-2 TRBV5-4 few ASSLFASGRLTGELF
TRBJ2-1 TRBV6-1 - ASSEGPSRGSNEQF
TRBJ2-5 TRBV5-1 - ASSGTGTGLVETQY
TRBJ2-7 TRBV11-2 - ASSFDTYEQY
TRBJ1-1 TRBV9 - ASGTGDNAEAF
TRBJ1-2 TRBV11-2 - ASSLTPRQGGYGYT
TRBJ1-3 TRBV28 - ASIRGAVYSGNTIY
TRBJ1-6 TRBV6-6 - ASSLDLGSSYNSPLH
TRBJ1-5 TRBV2 - ASSEGARNQPQH
- TRBV5-1 - ASSSGQGQPQY
TRBJ1-3 TRBV10-2 few ASRDSSSGNTIY